This T cell receptor (beta chain) was sequenced for a study of blood T cell repertoires in COVID-19. Turning to the study itself: Researchers got acute and convalescent COVID-19 samples from the United States, Italy and Spain. From T cells, B-cell-depleted T cells, or PBMCs came the material, which was cDNA or gDNA.

The study assigned cohorts using participant-reported clinical history. Two consecutive negative NP/OP PCR tests, clearance, or resolved symptoms defined Cohort 3 recovery. This CDR3 spans 16 amino acids. The V gene's germline CDR1 is KGHSH and CDR2 LQKENI. V shed 2 bases and J 5 bases; nucleotides not matched to a gene: 8. TCRdb's copy holds only in-frame clones and misses some; the assay was immunoSEQ multiplex PCR. The sample records more than 200,000 clones, approximately 86% being singletons. This chain connects TRBV18 to TRBJ2-5, with 10 bases lining up with TRBD2. Sequenced material: PBMCs or T cells enriched from blood (not recorded which). This clonotype was obtained from a woman in her forties or fifties who had recovered from COVID-19. CDR3 loop: CASSPTRLAGGETQYF. Written as DNA, the CDR3 is TGTGCCAGCTCACCAACCCGACTAGCGGGTGGGGAGACCCAGTACTTC.